These T cell receptor beta chains were read from a single sample in a study of T cell repertoires in aging, cancer and after chemotherapy. TCRdb redid the calling of the multiplex PCR reads with MiXCR, one entry per CDR3 protein. This table has fewer than 600 distinct CDR3 sequences, less than 75% appearing once. Specimen: blood. The receptors come from a human donor with a blood cancer. CDR3s include the opening cysteine and the closing phenylalanine or tryptophan. The D gene is left open where the match is weak. Expanded clones are given a class, and other clones once, few, many or no size at all.

d_call j_call cdr3_length clone_size v_call cdr3_aa cdr3_nt
TRBD2 TRBJ2-3 17 once TRBV7-9 CASSFPEGGNRPDTQYF TGTGCCAGCAGCTTCCCTGAGGGAGGGAATAGACCAGATACGCAGTATTTT
TRBD1 TRBJ2-6 20 . TRBV19 CASSIARGGTGGSGANVLTF TGTGCCAGTAGTATAGCCCGAGGGGGGACAGGGGGCTCTGGGGCCAACGTCCTGACTTTC
TRBD1 TRBJ2-5 13 . TRBV29-1 CSVLGQPQETQYF TGCAGCGTTTTGGGACAGCCTCAAGAGACCCAGTACTTC
. TRBJ2-1 15 hyperexpanded TRBV19 CASSPSSVSYNEQFF TGTGCCAGTAGCCCCTCTAGCGTCTCCTACAATGAGCAGTTCTTC
. TRBJ2-2 15 . TRBV11-2 CASSMDLINTGELFF TGTGCCAGCAGCATGGACCTTATTAACACCGGGGAGCTGTTTTTT
TRBD2 TRBJ2-7 14 once TRBV6-5 CASSSRGGTYEQYF TGTGCCAGCAGTTCCCGCGGGGGAACCTACGAGCAGTACTTC
TRBD2 TRBJ2-7 15 . TRBV6-1 CASTFTSGGAYEQYF TGTGCCAGCACCTTTACTAGCGGGGGGGCATACGAGCAGTACTTC
TRBD1 TRBJ1-4 15 large TRBV6-2/TRBV6-3 CASSLARDRGEKLFF TGTGCCAGCAGCCTAGCGCGGGACAGGGGAGAAAAACTGTTTTTT
. TRBJ1-2 12 . TRBV7-2 CASSLAVYGYTF TGTGCCAGCAGCTTAGCCGTCTATGGCTACACCTTC
TRBD1 TRBJ2-3 18 . TRBV30 CAWSSYGTALYSTDTQYF TGTGCCTGGAGTTCATACGGGACAGCTCTATACTCCACAGATACGCAGTATTTT
. TRBJ2-6 16 . TRBV10-3 CAINTGMSSGANVLTF TGTGCCATCAATACAGGGATGAGCTCTGGGGCCAACGTCCTGACTTTC
. TRBJ1-1 14 . TRBV15 CATSRDRQNTEAFF TGTGCCACCAGCAGAGATCGCCAAAACACTGAAGCTTTCTTT
TRBD1 TRBJ1-2 13 . TRBV7-9 CASSNRDRHGYTF TGTGCCAGCAGCAACCGGGACAGGCACGGCTACACCTTC
. TRBJ1-5 12 few TRBV20-1 CSAKTSNQPQHF TGCAGTGCTAAGACAAGCAATCAGCCCCAGCATTTT
. TRBJ1-1 12 . TRBV6-5 CASSTGHSEAFF TGTGCCAGCAGTACCGGACACTCTGAAGCTTTCTTT
. TRBJ2-3 11 . TRBV30 CAWLEGLAHYF TGTGCCTGGCTGGAGGGATTGGCGCATTATTTT
TRBD1 TRBJ2-7 13 large TRBV6-6 CASSGQGQGEQYF TGTGCCAGCAGTGGACAGGGCCAAGGCGAGCAGTACTTC
. TRBJ2-5 12 medium-sized TRBV5-8 CASSLVSTTQYF TGTGCCAGCAGCTTGGTTTCTACGACCCAGTACTTC
TRBD1 TRBJ2-7 15 medium-sized TRBV7-9 CASSNRDRGRYEQYF TGTGCCAGCAGCAACCGGGACAGGGGCAGGTACGAGCAGTACTTC
. TRBJ1-4 15 . TRBV6-1 CASSAKQVGGEKLFF TGTGCCAGCAGTGCCAAACAGGTGGGGGGTGAAAAACTGTTTTTT
. TRBJ2-3 13 . TRBV25-1 CASSSRVTDTQYF TGTGCCAGCAGTTCCAGGGTCACAGATACGCAGTATTTT
. TRBJ2-1 13 . TRBV30 CAWAPQGWNEQFF TGTGCCTGGGCCCCCCAGGGATGGAATGAGCAGTTCTTC
. TRBJ2-1 13 . TRBV29-1 CSVQHRDNNEQFF TGCAGCGTTCAACACAGGGATAACAATGAGCAGTTCTTC
. TRBJ2-7 15 medium-sized TRBV6-2/TRBV6-3 CASSPTQDSSYEQYF TGTGCCAGCAGCCCTACACAGGACAGCTCCTACGAGCAGTACTTC
TRBD1 TRBJ2-7 12 . TRBV29-1 CSVRQGAAEQYF TGCAGCGTACGACAGGGGGCGGCGGAGCAGTACTTC
. TRBJ1-4 17 . TRBV9 CASSPGGEGTFNEKLFF TGTGCCAGCAGCCCCGGGGGAGAGGGGACATTTAATGAAAAACTGTTTTTT
TRBD2 TRBJ2-1 16 medium-sized TRBV24-1 CATSDTLADPYNEQFF TGTGCCACCAGTGATACACTAGCGGATCCCTACAATGAGCAGTTCTTC
TRBD1 TRBJ1-1 19 medium-sized TRBV24-1 CATSAAPGTGGRGDTEAFF TGTGCCACCAGTGCGGCCCCCGGGACAGGGGGCCGGGGGGACACTGAAGCTTTCTTT
. TRBJ2-1 13 . TRBV12-3/TRBV12-4 CASSLGQNNEQFF TGTGCCAGCAGTTTAGGGCAGAACAATGAGCAGTTCTTC
. TRBJ2-5 11 medium-sized TRBV20-1 CSAGGVETQYF TGCAGTGCAGGGGGAGTGGAGACCCAGTACTTC
. TRBJ2-1 11 . TRBV27 CASSLYNEQFF TGTGCCAGCAGTCTATACAATGAGCAGTTCTTC
. TRBJ2-3 12 . TRBV5-1 CASSLFADTQYF TGCGCCAGCAGCTTGTTTGCAGATACGCAGTATTTT
. TRBJ1-1 11 once TRBV29-1 CSVDMQGEAFF TGCAGCGTTGATATGCAGGGCGAAGCTTTCTTT
TRBD1 TRBJ1-2 14 medium-sized TRBV5-1 CASSSTGTGTGYTF TGCGCCAGCAGCTCAACCGGGACAGGAACGGGCTACACCTTC
. TRBJ1-1 16 large TRBV5-6 CASSFPPGDMNTEAFF TGTGCCAGCAGCTTCCCACCAGGGGACATGAACACTGAAGCTTTCTTT
. TRBJ1-1 14 medium-sized TRBV30 CAWSLPDRNTEAFF TGTGCCTGGAGTCTCCCGGACAGAAACACTGAAGCTTTCTTT
. TRBJ2-7 13 . TRBV6-1 CAIGQQVTYEQYF TGTGCCATCGGGCAACAGGTAACCTACGAGCAGTACTTC
TRBD2 TRBJ2-7 13 . TRBV29-1 CSVGGGEGYEQYF TGCAGCGTTGGAGGAGGGGAGGGCTACGAGCAGTACTTC
. TRBJ1-2 13 . TRBV19 CASRYGGPYGYTF TGTGCCAGTAGATATGGGGGACCTTATGGCTACACCTTC
TRBD1 TRBJ2-7 15 medium-sized TRBV30 CAWETGTGVSYEQYF TGTGCCTGGGAGACCGGGACAGGGGTCTCCTACGAGCAGTACTTC
. TRBJ1-4 14 . TRBV18 CASSPPDGREKLFF TGTGCCAGCTCACCCCCTGACGGACGGGAAAAACTGTTTTTT
. TRBJ1-2 15 . TRBV10-3 CAIRSLQSLQGSYTF TGTGCCATCAGGTCTCTCCAATCCTTACAGGGATCTTACACCTTC
. TRBJ2-7 14 . TRBV18 CASSYDFTSYEQYF TGTGCCAGCTCATACGACTTTACCTCCTACGAGCAGTACTTC
. TRBJ1-6 13 . TRBV19 CASSQGLNSPLHF TGTGCCAGTAGTCAGGGGTTAAATTCACCCCTCCACTTT